These T cell receptor beta chains were read from a single sample in a study of cytomegalovirus exposure and HLA in healthy donors. Clones were sequenced by immunoSEQ multiplex PCR, and TCRdb holds only the in-frame ones, with some missing. Of 130,000 or so clones listed, 75% to 80% are singletons. Sequenced sample: PBMCs. The origin of the receptors is a male donor in good health and CMV-seronegative. CDR3s include the opening cysteine and the closing phenylalanine or tryptophan. The order of the fields is CDR3 protein, CDR3 DNA, V gene, J gene, D gene, clone size. A D gene is named only where the DNA matches it firmly. Clone size is given for some rows only: seen once, a few or many times, or a class if the clone is expanded.

cdr3_aa: CASIPSGGGSYNEQFF; cdr3_nt: TGTGCCAGTATCCCGTCCGGCGGTGGATCCTACAATGAGCAGTTCTTC; v_call: TRBV19; j_call: TRBJ2-1; d_call: NA; clone_size: NA
cdr3_aa: CASSLRQGYTEAFF; cdr3_nt: TGTGCCAGCAGTCTTCGACAGGGCTACACTGAAGCTTTCTTT; v_call: TRBV6-1; j_call: TRBJ1-1; d_call: TRBD1; clone_size: NA
cdr3_aa: CASSLQQGQNIQYF; cdr3_nt: TGTGCCAGCAGCTTGCAACAGGGACAAAACATTCAGTACTTC; v_call: TRBV5-6; j_call: TRBJ2-4; d_call: NA; clone_size: NA
cdr3_aa: CASSPDRGIYEQYF; cdr3_nt: TGTGCCAGCTCCCCGGACAGGGGGATCTACGAGCAGTACTTC; v_call: TRBV18; j_call: TRBJ2-7; d_call: TRBD1; clone_size: NA
cdr3_aa: CASASGVGNQPQHF; cdr3_nt: TGTGCCAGCGCCAGCGGGGTCGGCAATCAGCCCCAGCATTTT; v_call: TRBV6-5; j_call: TRBJ1-5; d_call: NA; clone_size: NA
cdr3_aa: CASSARLAGGTDTQYF; cdr3_nt: TGTGCCAGCAGCGCCCGACTAGCGGGGGGCACAGATACGCAGTATTTT; v_call: TRBV2; j_call: TRBJ2-3; d_call: TRBD2; clone_size: NA
cdr3_aa: CAWSLGQGAYEQYF; cdr3_nt: TGTGCCTGGAGCCTCGGACAGGGGGCCTACGAGCAGTACTTC; v_call: TRBV30; j_call: TRBJ2-7; d_call: TRBD1; clone_size: NA
cdr3_aa: CASSLSPSGGKRETQYF; cdr3_nt: TGTGCCAGCAGCCTTTCCCCTAGCGGGGGGAAGAGAGAGACCCAGTACTTC; v_call: TRBV11-2; j_call: TRBJ2-5; d_call: TRBD2; clone_size: NA
cdr3_aa: CASSRSGTGHNEQFF; cdr3_nt: TGTGCCAGCAGCCGGAGCGGGACAGGGCACAATGAGCAGTTCTTC; v_call: TRBV2; j_call: TRBJ2-1; d_call: TRBD1; clone_size: NA
cdr3_aa: CASSEWGGTSGTDTQYF; cdr3_nt: TGTGCCAGCAGTGAATGGGGGGGGACTAGCGGCACAGATACGCAGTATTTT; v_call: TRBV25-1; j_call: TRBJ2-3; d_call: TRBD2; clone_size: NA
cdr3_aa: CASSVDRVDWYGYTF; cdr3_nt: TGTGCCAGTAGTGTCGACAGGGTAGATTGGTATGGCTACACCTTC; v_call: TRBV19; j_call: TRBJ1-2; d_call: TRBD1; clone_size: NA
cdr3_aa: CASSSTSEQETQYF; cdr3_nt: TGTGCCAGCAGCTCTACTAGCGAACAAGAGACCCAGTACTTC; v_call: TRBV13; j_call: TRBJ2-5; d_call: TRBD2; clone_size: NA
cdr3_aa: CASSVGQVGLGYTF; cdr3_nt: TGTGCCAGCAGCGTAGGACAGGTAGGACTTGGCTACACCTTC; v_call: TRBV9; j_call: TRBJ1-2; d_call: NA; clone_size: NA
cdr3_aa: CASSRVGRGGSEKLFF; cdr3_nt: TGTGCCAGCAGCCGGGTAGGGAGGGGGGGCAGTGAAAAACTGTTTTTT; v_call: TRBV7-2; j_call: TRBJ1-4; d_call: NA; clone_size: NA
cdr3_aa: CASSPAGGSSYEQYF; cdr3_nt: TGCGCCAGCAGCCCCGCGGGGGGCAGCTCCTACGAGCAGTACTTC; v_call: TRBV4-1; j_call: TRBJ2-7; d_call: TRBD2; clone_size: NA
cdr3_aa: CASSQDRDNEQFF; cdr3_nt: TGTGCCAGCAGCCAGGACAGGGACAATGAGCAGTTCTTC; v_call: TRBV5-4; j_call: TRBJ2-1; d_call: TRBD1; clone_size: NA
cdr3_aa: CASSTRTGGKSFFYTF; cdr3_nt: TGTGCCAGCAGTACACGGACAGGGGGGAAGAGTTTTTTCTACACCTTC; v_call: TRBV27; j_call: TRBJ1-2; d_call: TRBD1; clone_size: NA
cdr3_aa: CASSLAGGQYNEQFF; cdr3_nt: TGCGCCAGCAGCTTGGCCGGGGGGCAGTACAATGAGCAGTTCTTC; v_call: TRBV5-1; j_call: TRBJ2-1; d_call: NA; clone_size: NA
cdr3_aa: CATADKSPYGYTF; cdr3_nt: TGTGCCACCGCAGATAAAAGTCCTTATGGCTACACCTTC; v_call: TRBV10-3; j_call: TRBJ1-2; d_call: NA; clone_size: NA
cdr3_aa: CASSATVSGNTIYF; cdr3_nt: TGTGCCAGCAGCGCGACAGTCTCTGGAAACACCATATATTTT; v_call: TRBV9; j_call: TRBJ1-3; d_call: NA; clone_size: NA
cdr3_aa: CATSRPSAGSTGELFF; cdr3_nt: TGTGCCACCAGCAGGCCTAGCGCGGGTTCCACCGGGGAGCTGTTTTTT; v_call: TRBV15; j_call: TRBJ2-2; d_call: NA; clone_size: NA
cdr3_aa: CASSFPGGGEAFF; cdr3_nt: TGTGCCAGCAGTTTCCCGGGGGGGGGTGAAGCTTTCTTT; v_call: TRBV6-6; j_call: TRBJ1-1; d_call: NA; clone_size: few
cdr3_aa: CASSPIKNGGNTIYF; cdr3_nt: TGTGCCAGCAGCCCTATTAAAAACGGTGGAAACACCATATATTTT; v_call: TRBV9; j_call: TRBJ1-3; d_call: NA; clone_size: NA
cdr3_aa: CASSSQGWTEAFF; cdr3_nt: TGTGCCAGCAGCTCACAGGGTTGGACTGAAGCTTTCTTT; v_call: TRBV7-2; j_call: TRBJ1-1; d_call: NA; clone_size: few
cdr3_aa: CASSESHGHPYEQYF; cdr3_nt: TGTGCCAGCAGTGAAAGCCACGGACATCCCTACGAGCAGTACTTC; v_call: TRBV6-1; j_call: TRBJ2-7; d_call: NA; clone_size: NA
cdr3_aa: CASSQVTTGLLTNQPQHF; cdr3_nt: TGCGCCAGCAGCCAAGTTACCACAGGGCTACTTACCAATCAGCCCCAGCATTTT; v_call: TRBV4-1; j_call: TRBJ1-5; d_call: NA; clone_size: NA
cdr3_aa: CASSLYPARGYWSYTF; cdr3_nt: TGTGCCAGCAGTTTATATCCTGCTAGGGGTTATTGGAGCTACACCTTC; v_call: TRBV27; j_call: TRBJ1-2; d_call: NA; clone_size: few
cdr3_aa: CASSVAGTLNEQFF; cdr3_nt: TGTGCCAGCAGCGTAGCCGGGACTCTCAATGAGCAGTTCTTC; v_call: TRBV9; j_call: TRBJ2-1; d_call: NA; clone_size: NA
cdr3_aa: CASTSLGAPGGYTF; cdr3_nt: TGTGCCAGCACCAGCCTGGGCGCTCCGGGAGGCTACACCTTC; v_call: TRBV7-2; j_call: TRBJ1-2; d_call: NA; clone_size: NA
cdr3_aa: CASSPGQGTTREQYF; cdr3_nt: TGTGCCAGCAGTCCCGGACAGGGGACTACTCGCGAGCAGTACTTC; v_call: TRBV6-6; j_call: TRBJ2-7; d_call: TRBD1; clone_size: NA
cdr3_aa: CASSPGTNYGYTF; cdr3_nt: TGTGCCAGCAGCCCCGGGACTAACTATGGCTACACCTTC; v_call: TRBV16; j_call: TRBJ1-2; d_call: NA; clone_size: NA
cdr3_aa: CASYGGGLTDTQYF; cdr3_nt: TGTGCCAGCTACGGGGGGGGGCTTACAGATACGCAGTATTTT; v_call: TRBV6-5; j_call: TRBJ2-3; d_call: TRBD2; clone_size: NA
cdr3_aa: CASSPRTGRGANVLTF; cdr3_nt: TGTGCCAGCAGCCCACGGACAGGGCGGGGGGCCAACGTCCTGACTTTC; v_call: TRBV6-6; j_call: TRBJ2-6; d_call: TRBD1; clone_size: NA
cdr3_aa: CASSPQGAWNTEAFF; cdr3_nt: TGTGCCAGCAGCCCACAGGGGGCGTGGAACACTGAAGCTTTCTTT; v_call: TRBV7-9; j_call: TRBJ1-1; d_call: TRBD1; clone_size: NA
cdr3_aa: CASSYLWGSVNSPLHF; cdr3_nt: TGTGCCAGCAGTTACCTATGGGGCTCAGTTAATTCACCCCTCCACTTT; v_call: TRBV6-5; j_call: TRBJ1-6; d_call: NA; clone_size: once
cdr3_aa: CASSLGVGGHYEQYF; cdr3_nt: TGTGCCAGCAGCTTAGGTGTGGGGGGGCACTACGAGCAGTACTTC; v_call: TRBV7-2; j_call: TRBJ2-7; d_call: NA; clone_size: NA
cdr3_aa: CASSSDTHYGYTF; cdr3_nt: TGTGCCAGCAGCTCCGACACTCACTATGGCTACACCTTC; v_call: TRBV7-8; j_call: TRBJ1-2; d_call: NA; clone_size: NA
cdr3_aa: CASTGAGTEAFF; cdr3_nt: TGTGCCAGTACAGGGGCGGGCACTGAAGCTTTCTTT; v_call: TRBV19; j_call: TRBJ1-1; d_call: NA; clone_size: NA
cdr3_aa: CASSPGLAGGTDTQYF; cdr3_nt: TGTGCCAGCAGCCCGGGACTAGCGGGGGGCACAGATACGCAGTATTTT; v_call: TRBV5-4; j_call: TRBJ2-3; d_call: TRBD2; clone_size: NA
cdr3_aa: CASSYTQGSNEQFF; cdr3_nt: TGTGCCAGCAGTTACACACAGGGGTCCAATGAGCAGTTCTTC; v_call: TRBV6-6; j_call: TRBJ2-1; d_call: TRBD1; clone_size: NA
cdr3_aa: CASKGLGPSTDTQYF; cdr3_nt: TGTGCCAGCAAGGGACTCGGGCCAAGCACAGATACGCAGTATTTT; v_call: TRBV11-2; j_call: TRBJ2-3; d_call: NA; clone_size: NA
cdr3_aa: CASSYSAGGHPGTQYF; cdr3_nt: TGTGCCAGCAGTTACTCGGCGGGGGGCCATCCCGGGACCCAGTACTTC; v_call: TRBV6-5; j_call: TRBJ2-5; d_call: TRBD2; clone_size: once
cdr3_aa: CASSLQRENEQYF; cdr3_nt: TGCGCCAGCAGCTTGCAAAGGGAGAACGAGCAGTACTTC; v_call: TRBV5-1; j_call: TRBJ2-7; d_call: NA; clone_size: NA
cdr3_aa: CASSVQGGSNQPQHF; cdr3_nt: TGTGCCAGCAGTGTGCAGGGTGGTAGCAATCAGCCCCAGCATTTT; v_call: TRBV6-6; j_call: TRBJ1-5; d_call: NA; clone_size: NA
cdr3_aa: CASSYTAGGNRDTQYF; cdr3_nt: TGTGCCAGCAGTTACACGGCAGGGGGCAATCGAGATACGCAGTATTTT; v_call: TRBV6-5; j_call: TRBJ2-3; d_call: TRBD1; clone_size: NA
cdr3_aa: CASSYSRWSSGNTIYF; cdr3_nt: TGTGCCAGCAGTTACTCGAGGTGGAGCTCTGGAAACACCATATATTTT; v_call: TRBV6-5; j_call: TRBJ1-3; d_call: NA; clone_size: NA
cdr3_aa: CASRARDSSNYGYTF; cdr3_nt: TGTGCCAGCAGAGCCCGGGACAGCTCTAACTATGGCTACACCTTC; v_call: TRBV13; j_call: TRBJ1-2; d_call: TRBD1; clone_size: NA
cdr3_aa: CASSLRTGPNSPLHF; cdr3_nt: TGCGCCAGCAGCTTAAGGACAGGGCCTAATTCACCCCTCCACTTT; v_call: TRBV5-1; j_call: TRBJ1-6; d_call: TRBD1; clone_size: NA
cdr3_aa: CASTDPGWHTEAFF; cdr3_nt: TGTGCCAGTACCGACCCAGGGTGGCACACTGAAGCTTTCTTT; v_call: TRBV19; j_call: TRBJ1-1; d_call: NA; clone_size: NA
cdr3_aa: CASSQVADRGGYTF; cdr3_nt: TGTGCCAGCAGCCAAGTTGCGGACAGGGGTGGCTACACCTTC; v_call: TRBV14; j_call: TRBJ1-2; d_call: TRBD1; clone_size: NA
cdr3_aa: CASSLEQGTEAFF; cdr3_nt: TGTGCCAGCAGCTTAGAACAGGGCACTGAAGCTTTCTTT; v_call: TRBV7-2; j_call: TRBJ1-1; d_call: NA; clone_size: NA
cdr3_aa: CAFTTGQVTGSPLHF; cdr3_nt: TGTGCCTTCACGACAGGTCAGGTTACGGGTTCACCCCTCCACTTT; v_call: TRBV30; j_call: TRBJ1-6; d_call: NA; clone_size: NA
cdr3_aa: CASSEELHSYGYTF; cdr3_nt: TGTGCCAGCAGTGAAGAACTACATTCCTATGGCTACACCTTC; v_call: TRBV2; j_call: TRBJ1-2; d_call: NA; clone_size: NA
cdr3_aa: CASSGDRGWGTEAFF; cdr3_nt: TGTGCCAGCAGCGGGGACAGGGGCTGGGGCACTGAAGCTTTCTTT; v_call: TRBV9; j_call: TRBJ1-1; d_call: TRBD1; clone_size: NA
cdr3_aa: CASSQDLDRRGGQGDGYTF; cdr3_nt: TGCGCCAGCAGCCAAGATCTAGACCGGCGGGGGGGCCAAGGGGATGGCTACACCTTC; v_call: TRBV4-3; j_call: TRBJ1-2; d_call: NA; clone_size: NA
cdr3_aa: CASSPSTGGGQPQHF; cdr3_nt: TGTGCCAGCTCACCATCTACGGGCGGGGGTCAGCCCCAGCATTTT; v_call: TRBV18; j_call: TRBJ1-5; d_call: NA; clone_size: few
cdr3_aa: CASSPRRGGDNEQFF; cdr3_nt: TGTGCCAGCAGCCCCCGCCGCGGGGGTGACAATGAGCAGTTCTTC; v_call: TRBV7-2; j_call: TRBJ2-1; d_call: TRBD2; clone_size: few